The entry below gives a single T cell receptor beta chain sequence along with its context. The data were obtained in a study of blood T cell repertoires in COVID-19. In the study overall: Material from acute and convalescent COVID-19 was sourced from the United States, Italy and Spain.

There are 14 residues in the CDR3. Trimming left V 4 bases short and J 4 bases short, with 13 bases between. Germline CDR1 reads SNHLY; CDR2 reads FYNNEI. Here immunoSEQ multiplex PCR was the method, and the copy in TCRdb shows in-frame clones only, minus some. The sample has 250,000 or so clones, around 90% seen once. The chain is built from TRBV2 and TRBJ1-2; D remains ambiguous. This receptor was identified in a human donor in a cohort exposed to, infected with or recovered from COVID-19 (not recorded which). The donor label of this sample is uncertain. The sequencing sample was made of PBMCs or T cells enriched from blood (not recorded which). The CDR3 DNA sequence: TGTGCCAGCAGTGGGCCCGAGTGGAGCTATGGCTACACCTTC. It encodes CASSGPEWSYGYTF.